This T cell receptor beta chain was identified in a study of blood T cell repertoires in COVID-19. Study overall: Samples came from the United States, Italy and Spain, spanning acute and convalescent COVID-19. T cells, B-cell-depleted T cells, or PBMCs supplied cDNA or gDNA.

In the authors' methods: Nucleated cell number was recorded as an estimate derived from reference gene primer amplification. Profiled with immunoSEQ multiplex PCR; TCRdb holds only in-frame clones, not every one. The V and J calls and clone size were taken over from that table, and D and trimming were inferred from the DNA. Of about 230,000 clones in the sample, over 65% were seen once. The specimen was peripheral blood. The origin of this receptor is a woman in her seventies with active or convalescent COVID-19.

This chain's CDR3 is CASSPAGGAGQPQHF. In DNA, the CDR3 is TGTGCCAGTAGTCCCGCAGGGGGCGCAGGGCAGCCCCAGCATTTT. The chain combines TRBV19 with TRBJ1-5; 8 positions match TRBD1. The CDR3 loop spans 15 amino acids. Germline loops: CDR1 LNHDA, CDR2 SQIVND (reference sequence). V dropped 5 bases and J dropped 7; count of bases not matched to a gene: 10.